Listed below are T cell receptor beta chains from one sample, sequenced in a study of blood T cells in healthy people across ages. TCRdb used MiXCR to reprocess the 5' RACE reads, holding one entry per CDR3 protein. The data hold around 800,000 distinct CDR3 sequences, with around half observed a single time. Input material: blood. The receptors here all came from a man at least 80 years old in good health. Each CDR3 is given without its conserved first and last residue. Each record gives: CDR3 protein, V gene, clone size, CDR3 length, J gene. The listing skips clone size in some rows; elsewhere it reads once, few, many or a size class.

CDR3aa: SAMGQGNNEQF; v_gene: TRBV20-1; abundance: few; len: 11; j_gene: TRBJ2-1
CDR3aa: SVEARGAHEQY; v_gene: TRBV29-1; abundance: NA; len: 11; j_gene: TRBJ2-7
CDR3aa: ASSLKETGELF; v_gene: TRBV12-3/TRBV12-4; abundance: NA; len: 11; j_gene: TRBJ2-2
CDR3aa: ASSLLPSSYEQY; v_gene: TRBV7-3; abundance: NA; len: 12; j_gene: TRBJ2-7
CDR3aa: ASSQGALDTQY; v_gene: TRBV14; abundance: NA; len: 11; j_gene: TRBJ2-3
CDR3aa: ASRTGTTEAF; v_gene: TRBV27; abundance: NA; len: 10; j_gene: TRBJ1-1
CDR3aa: ASSLDRDLWWPQH; v_gene: TRBV5-8; abundance: NA; len: 13; j_gene: TRBJ1-5
CDR3aa: ASSLADGGLGTQY; v_gene: TRBV5-4; abundance: NA; len: 13; j_gene: TRBJ2-5
CDR3aa: ASSLDIQASYNEQF; v_gene: TRBV11-2; abundance: many; len: 14; j_gene: TRBJ2-1
CDR3aa: ATATVGQETQY; v_gene: TRBV24-1; abundance: many; len: 11; j_gene: TRBJ2-5
CDR3aa: ASSFQGLANSYEQY; v_gene: TRBV21-1; abundance: many; len: 14; j_gene: TRBJ2-7
CDR3aa: ASSLRSSGANVLT; v_gene: TRBV5-8; abundance: NA; len: 13; j_gene: TRBJ2-6
CDR3aa: ATSDRIDKNIQY; v_gene: TRBV24-1; abundance: NA; len: 12; j_gene: TRBJ2-4
CDR3aa: ASSLVDFGTVNTEAF; v_gene: TRBV7-8; abundance: NA; len: 15; j_gene: TRBJ1-1
CDR3aa: ASRGRADAQY; v_gene: TRBV12-3/TRBV12-4; abundance: NA; len: 10; j_gene: TRBJ2-3
CDR3aa: SVYNIPYEQY; v_gene: TRBV29-1; abundance: NA; len: 10; j_gene: TRBJ2-7
CDR3aa: SAWGAPPGEQF; v_gene: TRBV20-1; abundance: many; len: 11; j_gene: TRBJ2-1
CDR3aa: ASSLHGRDNSPLH; v_gene: TRBV7-3; abundance: few; len: 13; j_gene: TRBJ1-6
CDR3aa: SVVIAGQETQY; v_gene: TRBV29-1; abundance: few; len: 11; j_gene: NA
CDR3aa: ASSLDLDPMGQHQETQY; v_gene: TRBV5-4; abundance: NA; len: 17; j_gene: TRBJ2-5
CDR3aa: AWSHYKINEQF; v_gene: TRBV30; abundance: many; len: 11; j_gene: TRBJ2-1
CDR3aa: ASSSRGGGSSYNEQF; v_gene: TRBV11-3; abundance: few; len: 15; j_gene: TRBJ2-1
CDR3aa: ASSLSLLTEAF; v_gene: TRBV28; abundance: NA; len: 11; j_gene: TRBJ1-1
CDR3aa: SARVRTGSRDEQF; v_gene: TRBV20-1; abundance: once; len: 13; j_gene: TRBJ2-1
CDR3aa: ATSEGGRETQY; v_gene: TRBV24-1; abundance: NA; len: 11; j_gene: TRBJ2-5
CDR3aa: RASPDLNNEQF; v_gene: TRBV20-1; abundance: NA; len: 11; j_gene: TRBJ2-1
CDR3aa: ASSNRDPYGYT; v_gene: TRBV28; abundance: NA; len: 11; j_gene: TRBJ1-2
CDR3aa: ASSPGIGYGYT; v_gene: TRBV12-3/TRBV12-4; abundance: once; len: 11; j_gene: TRBJ1-2
CDR3aa: ATQVGVNQPQH; v_gene: TRBV15; abundance: few; len: 11; j_gene: TRBJ1-5
CDR3aa: ASSTPGGAEDNEQY; v_gene: TRBV11-3; abundance: NA; len: 14; j_gene: NA
CDR3aa: SAREAGRVAKNIQY; v_gene: TRBV20-1; abundance: NA; len: 14; j_gene: TRBJ2-4
CDR3aa: ASSKEGQGDPGTGELF; v_gene: TRBV21-1; abundance: NA; len: 16; j_gene: TRBJ2-2
CDR3aa: AIMEGAGGYT; v_gene: TRBV10-3; abundance: NA; len: 10; j_gene: TRBJ1-2
CDR3aa: ASSLGSGTRGYT; v_gene: TRBV5-1; abundance: NA; len: 12; j_gene: TRBJ1-2
CDR3aa: ASSGTGWGEQY; v_gene: TRBV25-1; abundance: few; len: 11; j_gene: TRBJ2-5
CDR3aa: ASSPSQGSADTQY; v_gene: TRBV18; abundance: NA; len: 13; j_gene: TRBJ2-3
CDR3aa: ASSSLGTGDYEQY; v_gene: TRBV27; abundance: NA; len: 13; j_gene: TRBJ2-7
CDR3aa: ASSLVRQSKHEQY; v_gene: TRBV28; abundance: NA; len: 13; j_gene: TRBJ2-7
CDR3aa: AISEPRDRAEY; v_gene: TRBV10-3; abundance: NA; len: 11; j_gene: TRBJ2-3
CDR3aa: ASSFLSAGGADTQY; v_gene: TRBV7-2; abundance: NA; len: 14; j_gene: TRBJ2-3
CDR3aa: SAIAGNPYEQY; v_gene: TRBV20-1; abundance: NA; len: 11; j_gene: TRBJ2-7
CDR3aa: ASSVGSGADTDTQY; v_gene: TRBV9; abundance: NA; len: 14; j_gene: TRBJ2-3
CDR3aa: SVGRGTGSDEQY; v_gene: TRBV29-1; abundance: many; len: 12; j_gene: TRBJ2-7
CDR3aa: ASSPTSGARLYNEQF; v_gene: TRBV5-6; abundance: few; len: 15; j_gene: TRBJ2-1
CDR3aa: AWSVREYEQY; v_gene: TRBV30; abundance: NA; len: 10; j_gene: TRBJ2-7
CDR3aa: ASSGGLGSSYNEQY; v_gene: TRBV25-1; abundance: few; len: 14; j_gene: NA
CDR3aa: ASSQDREVDYEQY; v_gene: TRBV4-2; abundance: NA; len: 13; j_gene: TRBJ2-7
CDR3aa: ASRTPDYQETQY; v_gene: TRBV28; abundance: many; len: 12; j_gene: TRBJ2-5
CDR3aa: SAIHGTSGGNEQF; v_gene: TRBV20-1; abundance: NA; len: 13; j_gene: TRBJ2-1
CDR3aa: ASTDDRTVQPQH; v_gene: TRBV12-3/TRBV12-4; abundance: once; len: 12; j_gene: TRBJ1-5
CDR3aa: ASSPLDPYEQY; v_gene: TRBV27; abundance: NA; len: 11; j_gene: NA
CDR3aa: ASTTLYNEQF; v_gene: TRBV27; abundance: few; len: 10; j_gene: TRBJ2-1
CDR3aa: ASTPAGADGYT; v_gene: TRBV27; abundance: NA; len: 11; j_gene: TRBJ1-2
CDR3aa: ASSWRSGTGFNADTQY; v_gene: TRBV5-1; abundance: NA; len: 16; j_gene: TRBJ2-3
CDR3aa: ASSLRDSHNEQF; v_gene: TRBV7-6; abundance: NA; len: 12; j_gene: TRBJ2-1
CDR3aa: ASSLDPGQGSYEQY; v_gene: TRBV5-4; abundance: NA; len: 14; j_gene: TRBJ2-7
CDR3aa: ASSLDFGYEQY; v_gene: TRBV7-2; abundance: many; len: 11; j_gene: TRBJ2-7
CDR3aa: ASSQGRKQETQY; v_gene: TRBV3-1; abundance: NA; len: 12; j_gene: TRBJ2-5
CDR3aa: SAPGGNSGANVLT; v_gene: TRBV20-1; abundance: NA; len: 13; j_gene: TRBJ2-6
CDR3aa: ASRSRSGEKLF; v_gene: TRBV5-1; abundance: NA; len: 11; j_gene: TRBJ1-4